The 12 T cell receptor beta chains presented below share a single source sample, sequenced in a study of blood T cell repertoires in COVID-19. The table came from immunoSEQ multiplex PCR; TCRdb's copy has only in-frame clones and leaves some out. Seen here are 200,000 to 300,000 clones, roughly 90% observed once, and the top ten hold just under 0.8%. The sequencing input was peripheral blood. The receptors derive from a woman aged 25 to 39 with acute or convalescent COVID-19.

The chain uses TRBV18 and TRBJ2-2; 8 nucleotides line up with TRBD2. The germline V gene encodes CDR1 KGHSH and CDR2 LQKENI. V trimming: 3 bases; J trimming: 7 bases; junction bases outside the gene matches: 10. The CDR3 covers 16 residues. In DNA form, the CDR3 reads TGTGCCAGCTCACCGGTAGCAAGCGGGAGAGGCGGGGAGCTGTTTTTT. This sequence encodes CASSPVASGRGGELFF. The full variable domain, in which reference TRBV18 and TRBJ2-2 provide the parts outside the CDR3, is NAGVMQNPRHLVRRRGQEARLRCSPMKGHSHVYWYRQLPEEGLKFMVYLQKENIIDESGMPKERFSAEFPKEGPSILRIQQVVRGDSAAYFCASSPVASGRGGELFFGEGSRLTVL.

This clone was found a few times. The genes are TRBV30 and TRBJ2-3; no definite D call. CDR3 length: 13 residues. Germline CDR1 and CDR2: GTSNPN and SVGIG (reference sequence). V lost 4 bases, J lost 2 bases, and 10 bases lay in between. The CDR3 sequence: CAWTRGHTDTQYF. The CDR3 DNA sequence: TGTGCCTGGACTAGAGGTCACACAGATACGCAGTATTTT. The full variable domain, completed using reference TRBV30 and TRBJ2-3, is SQTIHQWPATLVQPVGSPLSLECTVEGTSNPNLYWYRQAAGRGLQLLFYSVGIGQISSEVPQNLSASRPQDRQFILSSKKLLLSDSGFYLCAWTRGHTDTQYFGPGTRLTVL.

V usage is TRBV7-8 and J usage is TRBJ1-2; possible D gene TRBD1, 6 bases. The CDR3 consists of 15 residues. Trimming removed 5 bases at V and 7 bases at J, with 20 bases between. CDR1 is SGHVS, CDR2 FQNEAQ, per germline. The CDR3 nucleotides are TGTGCCAGCAGCCCCCGGGACAACCTCCGGATTGGCTACACCTTC. Amino acid sequence: CASSPRDNLRIGYTF.

The chain employs TRBV18 and TRBJ2-6, with 11 bases that match TRBD1. J was trimmed by 1 base and V by 3 bases; bases with no gene match: 11. CDR1 is KGHSH and CDR2 is LQKENI in the germline V gene. CDR3 length: 20 amino acids. CDR3 DNA sequence: TGTGCCAGCTCACCTCGGACAGGGGGCTTTTCGCCTTCTGGGGCCAACGTCCTGACTTTC. Translating gives CASSPRTGGFSPSGANVLTF.

J is TRBJ2-7 and V is TRBV12-3 or TRBV12-4; D may be TRBD1 (6 bases). V dropped 7 bases and J dropped 0 bases, with 10 bases sitting between them. This CDR3 has 13 residues. DNA for the CDR3: TGTGCCAGCAACAAGGACAGCTCCTACGAGCAGTACTTC. Translated: CASNKDSSYEQYF.

The V and J genes are TRBV4-3 and TRBJ2-1; D ambiguous. V was clipped by 8 bases and J by 5 bases, with 13 bases between them. Germline CDR1 is LGHNA and CDR2 is YSLEER. The CDR3 is 13 amino acids. CDR3 sequence reads: CASSSQGDNEQFF. For the CDR3, the DNA is TGCGCCAGCTCCTCACAAGGAGACAATGAGCAGTTCTTC.

The chain joins TRBV18 to TRBJ1-2; 10 bases fit TRBD1. The CDR3 has 14 amino acids. The J segment lost 5 bases and the V segment lost 3 bases, leaving 3 bases of the junction unmatched. From germline, CDR1 is KGHSH and CDR2 LQKENI. The chain's CDR3 is CASSPGTGDYGYTF. CDR3 DNA sequence: TGTGCCAGCTCACCTGGGACAGGGGATTATGGCTACACCTTC.

The rearrangement links TRBV19 to TRBJ2-1, with 14 bases that match TRBD2. Trimming removed 4 bases from V and 6 bases from J; junction bases left unmatched: 2. The CDR3 has 15 amino acids. Germline V gene lookup returns CDR1 LNHDA and CDR2 SQIVND (reference sequence). The CDR3 spells CASSRTSGRFNEQFF. CDR3 bases: TGTGCCAGTAGTAGGACTAGCGGGAGGTTCAATGAGCAGTTCTTC.

The table lists this clone with a count of one. The chain carries TRBV11-2 and TRBJ1-2; D may be TRBD1 (6 bases). V gave up 6 bases and J gave up 3 bases, with 17 bases separating them. The CDR3 has 15 residues. Per germline, CDR1 SGHAT and CDR2 FQNNGV. CDR3 residues: CASRSPRGGDYGYTF. Written as DNA, the CDR3 is TGTGCCAGCAGATCTCCGCGTGGGGGCGACTATGGCTACACCTTC.

CDR3 sequence (DNA): TGTGCCAGCAGCGAAGCGACTAATCGTCAGGCGAACACTGAAGCTTTCTTT. It codes for CASSEATNRQANTEAFF. The J gene is TRBJ1-1, the V gene TRBV7-9; no definite D call. Germline CDR1 and CDR2: SEHNR and FQNEAQ (reference sequence). The CDR3 is made up of 17 amino acids. Trimming took 5 bases from V and 1 from J, leaving 20 bases between them.

Here the CDR3 reads CASSQIRGSKETQYF. CDR3 nucleotide sequence: TGTGCCAGCAGCCAGATACGCGGCAGCAAAGAGACCCAGTACTTC. This sequence joins TRBV6-5 and TRBJ2-5, with D hard to call. The germline V gene has CDR1 MNHEY and CDR2 SVGAGI. This CDR3 region has 15 residues. The V end was cut by 6 bases, the J end by 3 bases, with 17 bases between.

The J gene is TRBJ2-1, the V gene TRBV6-5; possible D gene TRBD2, 5 bases. Germline values: CDR1 MNHEY, CDR2 SVGAGI. V was cut by 6 bases and J by 0 bases, with 12 bases left in between. This CDR3 region has 15 residues. The CDR3 DNA is TGTGCCAGCAGGGCGAGCGGCAGCTCCTACAATGAGCAGTTCTTC. Translation gives CASRASGSSYNEQFF.